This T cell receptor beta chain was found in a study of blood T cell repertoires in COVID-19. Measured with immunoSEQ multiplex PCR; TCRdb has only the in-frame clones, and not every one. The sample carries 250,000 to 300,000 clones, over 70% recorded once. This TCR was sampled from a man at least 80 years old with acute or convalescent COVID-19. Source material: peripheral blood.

CDR3 sequence (DNA): TGTGCCAGCAGCCCGAGGGGACAGGGCACCACTGGCTACACCTTC. It yields the protein CASSPRGQGTTGYTF. V gene TRBV7-2 combines with J gene TRBJ1-2; 9 nucleotides agree with TRBD1. The germline gives CDR1 SGHTA, CDR2 FQGNSA. J gave up 7 bases and V 5 bases, and 11 bases lay outside the gene matches. The CDR3 extends over 15 amino acids.